The following is a TCR beta chain sequence with its context. These data are taken from a study of T cell clones after liver transplantation. Study-level information: Until 12-24 months post-transplant, subjects got standard immunosuppression and no induction. Timepoints were pre-transplant, pre-withdrawal, and after withdrawal was completed or failed.

The repertoire was sequenced with immunoSEQ multiplex PCR; TCRdb's copy has only in-frame clones and lacks some. The sample lists tens of thousands of clones, under 90% occurring once. The V gene lost 2 bases and the J gene lost 4 bases, with 8 bases spanning the gap. The germline gives CDR1 MNHEY, CDR2 SVGAGI. This CDR3 has 13 amino acids. Sequences were derived from CD4+ T cells from blood, sampled 12 months after liver transplant. This sequence originates from a human patient who received a liver transplant. Some of the T cells might come from the graft donor. J is TRBJ1-2 and V is TRBV6-5; D possibly corresponds to TRBD1 (5 bases). This CDR3 reads CASSYGGGYGYTF. The CDR3 DNA is TGTGCCAGCAGTTACGGGGGGGGCTATGGCTACACCTTC.